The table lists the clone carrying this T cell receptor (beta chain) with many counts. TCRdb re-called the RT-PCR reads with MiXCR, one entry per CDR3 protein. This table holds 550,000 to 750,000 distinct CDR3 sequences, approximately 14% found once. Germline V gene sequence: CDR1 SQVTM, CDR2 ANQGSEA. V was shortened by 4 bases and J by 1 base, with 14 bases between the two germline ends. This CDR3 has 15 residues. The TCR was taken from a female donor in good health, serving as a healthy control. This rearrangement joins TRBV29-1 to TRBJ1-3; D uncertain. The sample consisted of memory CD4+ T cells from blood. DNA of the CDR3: TGCAGCGTTGCGTTTCAGGAACTATCTGGAAACACCATATATTTT. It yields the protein CSVAFQELSGNTIYF.